The T cell receptor (beta chain) described here comes from a study of identical twins. Regarding the study as a whole: Part of the zero-insertion signal could reflect confounding by invariant MAIT and iNKT cells. Within monozygotic twins, out-of-frame TCR alpha sharing was underestimated by the models.

Germline V gives CDR1 KGHSH, CDR2 LQKENI. CDR3 size: 13 residues. V was trimmed by 6 bases and J by 12 bases, leaving 18 bases between them. This clonotype was found a few times. What it binds is not known. Template switching supplied a universal primer site; unique molecular identifiers were carried on the cDNA. MiXCR, run by TCRdb on the 5' RACE reads, gives a single entry per CDR3 protein. This table holds hundreds of thousands of distinct CDR3 sequences, approximately 6.1% found once. This chain joins TRBV18 and TRBJ2-1, with D perhaps TRBD2 (5 bases). The specimen sequenced was naive T cells sorted from blood. This clonotype originated in a man aged 18 to 30 in good health. CDR3 amino acids: CASSPGPIAGQFF. The CDR3 coding sequence is TGTGCCAGCTCCCCCGGTCCCATTGCGGGGCAGTTCTTC.